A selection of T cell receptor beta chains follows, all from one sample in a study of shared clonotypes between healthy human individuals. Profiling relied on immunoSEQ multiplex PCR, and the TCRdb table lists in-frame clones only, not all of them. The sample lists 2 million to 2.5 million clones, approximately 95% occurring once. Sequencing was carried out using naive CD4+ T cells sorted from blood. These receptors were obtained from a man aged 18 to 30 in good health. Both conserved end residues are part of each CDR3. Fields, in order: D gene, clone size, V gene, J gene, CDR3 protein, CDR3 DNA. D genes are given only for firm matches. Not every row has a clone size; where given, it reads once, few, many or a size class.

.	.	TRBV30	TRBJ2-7	CAWSRRGAGQYEQYF	TGTGCCTGGAGTCGGAGGGGCGCTGGGCAATACGAGCAGTACTTC
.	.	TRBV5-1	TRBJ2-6	CASSSTGTANVLTF	TGCGCCAGCAGCTCTACAGGGACGGCCAACGTCCTGACTTTC
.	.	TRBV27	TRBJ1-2	CASSFTRAYGYTF	TGTGCCAGCAGTTTCACCCGGGCGTATGGCTACACCTTC
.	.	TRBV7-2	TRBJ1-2	CASSPVVAAVNYGYTF	TGTGCCAGCAGTCCAGTGGTGGCAGCGGTTAACTATGGCTACACCTTC
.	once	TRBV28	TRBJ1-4	CASRDGTLGGEKLFF	TGTGCCAGCAGGGACGGGACCCTTGGGGGTGAAAAACTGTTTTTT
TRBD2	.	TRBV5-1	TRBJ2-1	CASSLEASGRTIHNEQFF	TGCGCCAGCAGCTTGGAGGCTAGCGGGAGGACCATTCACAATGAGCAGTTCTTC
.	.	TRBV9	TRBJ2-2	CASSADGAGELFF	TGTGCCAGCAGCGCCGACGGGGCCGGGGAGCTGTTTTTT
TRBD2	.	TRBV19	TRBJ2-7	CASRQGLASYEQYF	TGTGCCAGTAGACAGGGACTAGCGAGCTACGAGCAGTACTTC
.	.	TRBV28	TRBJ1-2	CASSFRGYGYTF	TGTGCCAGCAGTTTCAGAGGCTATGGCTACACCTTC
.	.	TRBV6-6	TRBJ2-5	CASSYIQETQYF	TGTGCCAGCAGTTATATCCAAGAGACCCAGTACTTC
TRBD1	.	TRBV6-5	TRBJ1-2	CASSYSLQGAYGYTF	TGTGCCAGCAGTTACTCGCTACAGGGGGCGTATGGCTACACCTTC
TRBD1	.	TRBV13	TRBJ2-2	CASSRDVGQGHTGELFF	TGTGCCAGCAGCCGAGACGTCGGACAGGGGCACACCGGGGAGCTGTTTTTT
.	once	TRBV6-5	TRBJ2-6	CASSQVTGANVLTF	TGTGCCAGCAGTCAGGTAACTGGGGCCAACGTCCTGACTTTC
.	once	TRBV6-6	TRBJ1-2	CASNNGGYYGYTF	TGTGCCAGCAACAACGGGGGTTACTATGGCTACACCTTC
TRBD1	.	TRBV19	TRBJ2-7	CASSAWDRAYEQYF	TGTGCCAGTAGTGCTTGGGACAGGGCTTACGAGCAGTACTTC
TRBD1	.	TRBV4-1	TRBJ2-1	CASSQTGTGNNEQFF	TGCGCCAGCAGCCAAACCGGGACAGGCAACAATGAGCAGTTCTTC
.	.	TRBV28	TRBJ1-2	CASRGGQIGYTF	TGTGCCAGCAGGGGCGGGCAAATTGGCTACACCTTC
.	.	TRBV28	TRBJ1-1	CASSLSRNTEAFF	TGTGCCAGCAGTTTATCAAGGAACACTGAAGCTTTCTTT
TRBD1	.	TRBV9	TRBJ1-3	CASSRTGGDGNTIYF	TGTGCCAGCAGCCGGACAGGGGGTGACGGAAACACCATATATTTT
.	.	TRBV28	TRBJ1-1	CASSQRRGEAFF	TGTGCCAGCAGTCAGAGACGGGGTGAAGCTTTCTTT
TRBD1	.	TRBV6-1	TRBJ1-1	CASRTPGGVEAFF	TGTGCCAGCAGGACCCCAGGGGGCGTGGAAGCTTTCTTT
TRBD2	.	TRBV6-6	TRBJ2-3	CASSPQSGGASDTQYF	TGTGCCAGCAGCCCCCAGAGCGGGGGGGCCTCAGATACGCAGTATTTT
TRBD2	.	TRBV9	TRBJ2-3	CASSVTGSGDLPDTQYF	TGTGCCAGCAGCGTAACGGGGAGCGGGGACCTCCCGGATACGCAGTATTTT
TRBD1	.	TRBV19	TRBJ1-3	CASTQGAFGGNTIYF	TGTGCCAGCACACAGGGGGCTTTCGGTGGAAACACCATATATTTT
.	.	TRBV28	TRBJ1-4	CASRPAYRAGSDEKLFF	TGTGCCAGCAGACCGGCCTACAGGGCCGGGTCCGATGAAAAACTGTTTTTT
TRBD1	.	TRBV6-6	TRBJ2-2	CASSAPGQGFGELFF	TGTGCCAGCAGTGCCCCGGGACAGGGGTTTGGGGAGCTGTTTTTT
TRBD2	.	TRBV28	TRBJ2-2	CASINGGTGELFF	TGTGCCAGCATAAACGGGGGGACCGGGGAGCTGTTTTTT
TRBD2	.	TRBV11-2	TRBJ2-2	CASTSERGLYTGELFF	TGTGCCAGCACGTCAGAGCGGGGACTATACACCGGGGAGCTGTTTTTT
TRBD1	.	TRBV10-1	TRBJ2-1	CASRGWPGQGRNYNEQFF	TGCGCCAGCAGGGGATGGCCGGGACAGGGGAGGAACTACAATGAGCAGTTCTTC
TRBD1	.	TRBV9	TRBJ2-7	CASSVGGGFSYEQYF	TGTGCCAGCAGCGTAGGAGGGGGCTTCTCCTACGAGCAGTACTTC
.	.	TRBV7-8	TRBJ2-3	CASTGTDTQYF	TGTGCCAGCACAGGAACAGATACGCAGTATTTT
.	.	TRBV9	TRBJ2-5	CASSRGTAMGTQYF	TGTGCCAGCAGCCGAGGGACCGCCATGGGGACCCAGTACTTC
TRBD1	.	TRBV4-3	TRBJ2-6	CASSRDRVSRANVLTF	TGCGCCAGCAGCCGGGACAGGGTTTCTAGGGCCAACGTCCTGACTTTC
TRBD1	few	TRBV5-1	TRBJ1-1	CASSRGTGGTEAFF	TGCGCCAGCAGCCGCGGGACAGGGGGCACTGAAGCTTTCTTT
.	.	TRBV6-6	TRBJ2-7	CASNPSPASYISEQYF	TGTGCCAGCAACCCCTCCCCGGCTAGCTATATAAGCGAGCAGTACTTC
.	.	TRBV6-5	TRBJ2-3	CASSSGWQASTQYF	TGTGCCAGCAGTTCGGGCTGGCAAGCCTCTACGCAGTATTTT
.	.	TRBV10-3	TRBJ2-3	CAINDLSSDTQYF	TGTGCCATCAATGACCTCAGCTCAGATACGCAGTATTTT
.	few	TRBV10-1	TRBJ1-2	CASSAWQRGGYTF	TGCGCCAGCAGTGCCTGGCAAAGGGGTGGCTACACCTTC
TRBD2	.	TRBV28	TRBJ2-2	CASSSAGGPTGELFF	TGTGCCAGCAGTTCAGCGGGGGGGCCGACCGGGGAGCTGTTTTTT
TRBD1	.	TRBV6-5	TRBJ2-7	CASSYSQGAYEQYF	TGTGCCAGCAGTTACTCACAGGGGGCTTACGAGCAGTACTTC
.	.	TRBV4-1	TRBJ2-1	CASSQEPGVSSYNEQFF	TGCGCCAGCAGCCAAGAACCCGGGGTGAGCTCCTACAATGAGCAGTTCTTC
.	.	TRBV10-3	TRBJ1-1	CAIGHGTNTEAFF	TGTGCCATAGGGCACGGAACGAACACTGAAGCTTTCTTT
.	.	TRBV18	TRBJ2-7	CASSPPGRNYEQYF	TGTGCCAGCTCACCACCGGGACGCAACTACGAGCAGTACTTC
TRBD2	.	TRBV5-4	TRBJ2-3	CASSFGSGTGTDTQYF	TGTGCCAGCAGCTTTGGTAGCGGGACCGGCACAGATACGCAGTATTTT
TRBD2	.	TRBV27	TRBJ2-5	CASSLSRESGGEEETQYF	TGTGCCAGCAGTTTATCGAGGGAGTCGGGAGGGGAAGAGGAGACCCAGTACTTC
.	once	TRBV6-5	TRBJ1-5	CASSYSYSSNQPQHF	TGTGCCAGCAGTTACAGTTACAGCTCAAATCAGCCCCAGCATTTT
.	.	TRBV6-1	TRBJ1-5	CASKGGQMYQPQHF	TGTGCCAGCAAGGGAGGACAGATGTATCAGCCCCAGCATTTT
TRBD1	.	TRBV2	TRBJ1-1	CASSLQGQNTEAFF	TGTGCCAGCAGTTTACAGGGGCAGAACACTGAAGCTTTCTTT
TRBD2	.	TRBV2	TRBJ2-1	CASSETSGFYNEQFF	TGTGCCAGCAGTGAAACTAGCGGGTTCTACAATGAGCAGTTCTTC
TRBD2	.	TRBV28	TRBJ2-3	CASSLAGTSGGADTQYF	TGTGCCAGCAGTTTAGCCGGGACTAGCGGGGGGGCAGATACGCAGTATTTT